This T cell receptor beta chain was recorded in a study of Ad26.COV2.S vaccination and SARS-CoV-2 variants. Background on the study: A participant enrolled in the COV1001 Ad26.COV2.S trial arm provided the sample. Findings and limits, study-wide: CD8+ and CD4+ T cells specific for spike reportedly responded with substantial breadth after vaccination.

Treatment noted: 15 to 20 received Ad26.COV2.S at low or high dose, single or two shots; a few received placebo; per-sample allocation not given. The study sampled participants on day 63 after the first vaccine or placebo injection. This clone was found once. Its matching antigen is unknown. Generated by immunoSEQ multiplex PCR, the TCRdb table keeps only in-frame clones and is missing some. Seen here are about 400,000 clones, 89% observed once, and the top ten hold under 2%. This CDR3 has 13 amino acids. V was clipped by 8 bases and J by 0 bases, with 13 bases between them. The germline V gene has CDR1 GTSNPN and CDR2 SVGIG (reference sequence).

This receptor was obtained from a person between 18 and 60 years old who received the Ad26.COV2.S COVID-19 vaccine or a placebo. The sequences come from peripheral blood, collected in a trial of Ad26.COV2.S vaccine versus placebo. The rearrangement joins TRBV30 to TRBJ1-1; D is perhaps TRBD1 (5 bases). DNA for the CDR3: TGTGCCGCCGACAGTCCCATGAACACTGAAGCTTTCTTT. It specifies CAADSPMNTEAFF.